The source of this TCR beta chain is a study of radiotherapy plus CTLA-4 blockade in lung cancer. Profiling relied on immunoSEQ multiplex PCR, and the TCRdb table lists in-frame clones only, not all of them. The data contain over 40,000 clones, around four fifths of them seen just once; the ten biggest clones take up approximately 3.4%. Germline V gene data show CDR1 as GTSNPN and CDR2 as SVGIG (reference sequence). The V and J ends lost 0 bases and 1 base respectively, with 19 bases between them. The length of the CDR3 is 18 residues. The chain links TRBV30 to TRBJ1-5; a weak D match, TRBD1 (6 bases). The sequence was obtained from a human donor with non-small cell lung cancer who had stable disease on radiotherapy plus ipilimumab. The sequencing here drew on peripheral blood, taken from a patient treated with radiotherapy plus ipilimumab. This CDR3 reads CAWSVNFGGAQSNQPQHF. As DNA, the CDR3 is TGTGCCTGGAGTGTAAATTTTGGGGGGGCACAGAGCAATCAGCCCCAGCATTTT.